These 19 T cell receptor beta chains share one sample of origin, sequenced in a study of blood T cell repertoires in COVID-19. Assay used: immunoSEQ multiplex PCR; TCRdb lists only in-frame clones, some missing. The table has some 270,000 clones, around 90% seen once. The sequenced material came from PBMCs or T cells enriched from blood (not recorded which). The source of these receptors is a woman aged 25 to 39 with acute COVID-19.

CDR3 region: CASNARSSYNEQFF. The CDR3 nucleotides are TGTGCCAGCAATGCTAGGAGCAGCTACAATGAGCAGTTCTTC. V is TRBV28 and J is TRBJ2-1, with D unresolved. CDR3 length equals 14 residues. Trimming cost V 7 bases and J 3 bases, with 13 bases left between them. Germline V lookup: CDR1 MDHEN, CDR2 SYDVKM.

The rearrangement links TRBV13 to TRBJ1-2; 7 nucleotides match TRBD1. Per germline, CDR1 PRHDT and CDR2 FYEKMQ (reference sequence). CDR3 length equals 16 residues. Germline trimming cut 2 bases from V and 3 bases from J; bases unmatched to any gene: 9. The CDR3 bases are TGTGCCAGCAGCTTACGTGGAGGGGGCGATGACTATGGCTACACCTTC. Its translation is CASSLRGGGDDYGYTF.

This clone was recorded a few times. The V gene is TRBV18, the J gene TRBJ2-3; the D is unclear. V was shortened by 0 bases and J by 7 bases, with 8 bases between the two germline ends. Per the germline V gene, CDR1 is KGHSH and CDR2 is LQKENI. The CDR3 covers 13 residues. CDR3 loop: CASSPPDSNTQYF. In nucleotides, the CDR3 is TGTGCCAGCTCACCACCAGATTCTAATACGCAGTATTTT.

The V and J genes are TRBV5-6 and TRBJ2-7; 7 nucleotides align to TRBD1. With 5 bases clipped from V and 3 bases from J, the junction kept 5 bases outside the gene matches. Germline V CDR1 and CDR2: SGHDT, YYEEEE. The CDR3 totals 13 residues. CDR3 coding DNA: TGTGCCAGCAGGAAGGACAGGAACTACGAGCAGTACTTC. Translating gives CASRKDRNYEQYF.

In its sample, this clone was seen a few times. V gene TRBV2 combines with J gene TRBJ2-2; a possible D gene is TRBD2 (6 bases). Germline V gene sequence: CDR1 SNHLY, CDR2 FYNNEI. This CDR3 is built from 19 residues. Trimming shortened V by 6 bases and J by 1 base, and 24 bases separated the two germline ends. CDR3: CASRGLEALGTENTGELFF. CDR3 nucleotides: TGTGCCAGCAGGGGCCTAGAAGCGCTAGGGACTGAGAACACCGGGGAGCTGTTTTTT.

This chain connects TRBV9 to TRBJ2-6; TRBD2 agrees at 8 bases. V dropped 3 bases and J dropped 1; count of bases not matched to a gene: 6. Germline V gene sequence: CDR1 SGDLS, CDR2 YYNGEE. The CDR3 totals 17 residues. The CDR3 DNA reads TGTGCCAGCAGCGCCGGGACTAGTATTTCTGGGGCCAACGTCCTGACTTTC. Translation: CASSAGTSISGANVLTF.

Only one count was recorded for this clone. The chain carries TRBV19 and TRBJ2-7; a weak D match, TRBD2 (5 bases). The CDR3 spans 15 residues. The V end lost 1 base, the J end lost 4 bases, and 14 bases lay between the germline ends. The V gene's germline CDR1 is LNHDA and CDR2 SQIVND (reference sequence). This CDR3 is CASSIGAGPGYEQYF. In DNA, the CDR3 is TGTGCCAGTAGTATAGGCGCCGGGCCGGGGTACGAGCAGTACTTC.

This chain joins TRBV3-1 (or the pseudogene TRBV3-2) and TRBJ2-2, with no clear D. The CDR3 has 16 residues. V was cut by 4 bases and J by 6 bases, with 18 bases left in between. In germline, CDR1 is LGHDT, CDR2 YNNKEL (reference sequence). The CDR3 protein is CASSPYAREVPGELFF. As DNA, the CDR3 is TGTGCCAGCAGCCCTTACGCTAGAGAGGTCCCCGGGGAGCTGTTTTTT.

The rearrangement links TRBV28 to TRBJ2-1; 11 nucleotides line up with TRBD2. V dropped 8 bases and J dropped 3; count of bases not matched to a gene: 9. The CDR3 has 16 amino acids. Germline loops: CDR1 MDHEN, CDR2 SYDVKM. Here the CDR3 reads CASSDTSGGLYNEQFF. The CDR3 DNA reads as TGTGCCAGCTCCGATACTAGCGGGGGCCTCTACAATGAGCAGTTCTTC.

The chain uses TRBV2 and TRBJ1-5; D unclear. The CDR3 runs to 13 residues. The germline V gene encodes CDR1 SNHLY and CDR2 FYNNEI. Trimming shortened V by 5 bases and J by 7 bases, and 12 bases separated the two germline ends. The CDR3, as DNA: TGTGCCAGCAGTTACCAGAGGGAACAGCCCCAGCATTTT. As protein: CASSYQREQPQHF.

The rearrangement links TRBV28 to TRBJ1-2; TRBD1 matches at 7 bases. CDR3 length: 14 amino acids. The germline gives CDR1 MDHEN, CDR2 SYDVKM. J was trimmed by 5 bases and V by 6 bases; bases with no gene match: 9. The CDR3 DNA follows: TGTGCCAGCAGATCTGGACAGGTGATTTATGGCTACACCTTC. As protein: CASRSGQVIYGYTF.

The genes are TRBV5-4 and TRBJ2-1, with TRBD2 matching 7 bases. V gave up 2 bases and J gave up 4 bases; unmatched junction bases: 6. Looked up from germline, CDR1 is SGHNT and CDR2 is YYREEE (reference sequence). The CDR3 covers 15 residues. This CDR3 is CASSFNSGQYNEQFF. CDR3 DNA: TGTGCCAGCAGCTTTAATAGCGGGCAGTACAATGAGCAGTTCTTC.

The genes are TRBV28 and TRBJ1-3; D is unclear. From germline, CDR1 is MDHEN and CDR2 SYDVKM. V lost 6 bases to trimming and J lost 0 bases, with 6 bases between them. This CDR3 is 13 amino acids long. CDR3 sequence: CASRYSSGNTIYF. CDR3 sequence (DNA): TGTGCCAGCAGATACAGCTCTGGAAACACCATATATTTT.

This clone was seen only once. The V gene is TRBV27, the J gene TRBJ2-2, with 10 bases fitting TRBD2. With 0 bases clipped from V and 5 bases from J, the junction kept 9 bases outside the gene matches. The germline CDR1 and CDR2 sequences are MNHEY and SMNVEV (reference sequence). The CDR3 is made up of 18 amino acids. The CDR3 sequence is CASSLSTGLASKTGELFF. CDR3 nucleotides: TGTGCCAGCAGTTTATCCACGGGACTAGCGTCAAAGACCGGGGAGCTGTTTTTT.

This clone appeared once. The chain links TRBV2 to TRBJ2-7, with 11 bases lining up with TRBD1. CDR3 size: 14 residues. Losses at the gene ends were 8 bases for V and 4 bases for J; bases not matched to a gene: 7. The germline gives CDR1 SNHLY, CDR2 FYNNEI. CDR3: CASGGTGGSYEQYF. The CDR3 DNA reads TGTGCCAGCGGGGGGACAGGGGGTTCTTACGAGCAGTACTTC.

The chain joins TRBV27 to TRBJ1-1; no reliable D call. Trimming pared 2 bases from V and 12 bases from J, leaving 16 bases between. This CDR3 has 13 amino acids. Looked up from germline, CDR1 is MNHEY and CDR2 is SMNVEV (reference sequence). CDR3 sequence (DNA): TGTGCCAGCAGTTTAGAGAGACGGACTTCAACTTTCTTT. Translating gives CASSLERRTSTFF.

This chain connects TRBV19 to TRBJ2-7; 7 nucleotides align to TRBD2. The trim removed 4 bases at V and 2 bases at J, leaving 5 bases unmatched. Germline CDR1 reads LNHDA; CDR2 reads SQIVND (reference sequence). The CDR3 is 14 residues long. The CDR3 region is CASSRERGTYEQYF. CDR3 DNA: TGTGCCAGTAGTAGGGAGCGGGGCACCTACGAGCAGTACTTC.

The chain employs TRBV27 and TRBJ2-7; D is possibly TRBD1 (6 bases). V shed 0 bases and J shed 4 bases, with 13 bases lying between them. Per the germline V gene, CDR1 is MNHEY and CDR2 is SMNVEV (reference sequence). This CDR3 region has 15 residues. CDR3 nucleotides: TGTGCCAGCAGTTTATCGGCAGGGGTATTATACGAGCAGTACTTC. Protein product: CASSLSAGVLYEQYF.

As DNA, the CDR3 is TGTGCCAGCGGACAGGGAGGGCGTTCACCCCTCCACTTT. This encodes CASGQGGRSPLHF. The V gene is TRBV6-5, the J gene TRBJ1-6; TRBD1 aligns across 8 bases. The V segment lost 8 bases and the J segment 9 bases; nucleotides outside the gene matches: 6. The CDR3 loop spans 13 amino acids. Looked up from germline, CDR1 is MNHEY and CDR2 is SVGAGI.